These T cell receptor beta chains were read from a single sample in a study of T cell responses to AZD1222 COVID-19 vaccine. This table comes from immunoSEQ multiplex PCR, and its TCRdb copy is limited to in-frame clones, with some not included. The data show almost 95,000 clones, with around 85% seen just once and roughly 4.3% held by the top ten. The material sequenced was peripheral blood, taken 28 days after the second AZD1222 dose. The receptors shown here come from an adult who received the AZD1222 COVID-19 vaccine. Both conserved end residues are part of each CDR3. The D gene is left open where the match is weak. Part of the rows lack a size; the others show once, few, many or a class for expanded clones.

v_gene,j_gene,abundance,d_gene,CDR3aa,CDR3nt
TRBV30,TRBJ1-5,NA,NA,CAWSPQFDQPQHF,TGTGCCTGGAGTCCACAGTTCGATCAGCCCCAGCATTTT
TRBV27,TRBJ2-7,NA,NA,CASRSRASTYEQYF,TGTGCCAGCAGGTCGCGGGCCTCTACCTACGAGCAGTACTTC
TRBV19,TRBJ1-1,NA,NA,CASSGRGNTEAFF,TGTGCCAGTAGTGGCAGGGGTAACACTGAAGCTTTCTTT
TRBV27,TRBJ2-5,NA,TRBD1,CASSFKGQTQETQYF,TGTGCCAGCAGTTTCAAGGGACAGACCCAAGAGACCCAGTACTTC
TRBV28,TRBJ2-7,NA,TRBD1,CASIRTGGFYEQYF,TGTGCCAGCATTAGGACAGGGGGCTTCTACGAGCAGTACTTC
TRBV5-8,TRBJ2-3,once,NA,CASSLGGASSTDTQYF,TGTGCCAGCAGCTTGGGGGGAGCCTCTAGCACAGATACGCAGTATTTT
TRBV18,TRBJ1-5,NA,TRBD1,CASSPPGGGNQPQHF,TGTGCCAGCTCACCCCCAGGGGGTGGAAATCAGCCCCAGCATTTT
TRBV3-1/TRBV3-2,TRBJ1-3,NA,NA,CASSPTGAGNTIYF,TGTGCCAGCAGCCCGACGGGGGCTGGAAACACCATATATTTT
TRBV3-1/TRBV3-2,TRBJ2-7,NA,NA,CASSHLTGSYEQYF,TGTGCCAGCAGCCACCTGACAGGCTCCTACGAGCAGTACTTC
TRBV6-5,TRBJ1-4,few,NA,CASSFKQGNEKLFF,TGTGCCAGCAGTTTCAAACAGGGAAACGAAAAACTGTTTTTT
TRBV4-3,TRBJ2-5,once,NA,CASSQEFASGQETQYF,TGCGCCAGCAGCCAAGAATTTGCAAGTGGCCAAGAGACCCAGTACTTC
TRBV24-1,TRBJ2-7,NA,TRBD1,CATTGGQDLSYEQYF,TGTGCCACCACTGGGGGACAGGATCTGTCCTACGAGCAGTACTTC
TRBV21-1,TRBJ2-3,NA,NA,CASSKTEQPRGSRTDTQYF,TGTGCCAGCAGCAAGACGGAGCAACCCAGGGGGTCGCGCACAGATACGCAGTATTTT
TRBV6-2/TRBV6-3,TRBJ2-7,NA,TRBD2,CASSYGGSGSVRNEQYF,TGTGCCAGCAGTTATGGGGGGAGCGGGAGTGTCCGGAACGAGCAGTACTTC
TRBV3-1/TRBV3-2,TRBJ2-7,few,NA,CASSQRDSYEQYF,TGTGCCAGCAGCCAAAGGGATTCCTACGAGCAGTACTTC
TRBV9,TRBJ2-2,NA,NA,CASSVVLGGELFF,TGTGCCAGCAGCGTAGTGTTGGGCGGGGAGCTGTTTTTT
TRBV7-2,TRBJ1-5,NA,NA,CASSLRTPGEPQHF,TGTGCCAGCAGCTTAAGGACACCAGGGGAGCCCCAGCATTTT
TRBV19,TRBJ2-7,NA,TRBD1,CASSIHLGQGGVDEQYF,TGTGCCAGTAGTATCCACCTCGGACAGGGGGGTGTCGACGAGCAGTACTTC
TRBV5-1,TRBJ2-1,NA,TRBD2,CASSLIRGGANEQFF,TGCGCCAGCAGCTTGATCCGCGGGGGGGCGAATGAGCAGTTCTTC
TRBV28,TRBJ1-2,NA,NA,CASSNHRSGHGYTF,TGTGCCAGCAGTAACCACAGGTCGGGACACGGCTACACCTTC
TRBV12-3/TRBV12-4,TRBJ1-4,NA,TRBD1,CASSLASGGKLFF,TGTGCCAGCAGTTTAGCCTCAGGGGGAAAACTGTTTTTT
TRBV6-5,TRBJ1-1,NA,NA,CASSPRRGRAAFF,TGTGCCAGCAGCCCCAGGCGGGGGAGAGCAGCTTTCTTT
TRBV24-1,TRBJ2-5,NA,TRBD2,CATSDRSGGGKTQYF,TGTGCCACCAGTGATAGAAGCGGGGGGGGAAAGACCCAGTACTTC
TRBV10-3,TRBJ1-5,NA,TRBD1,CAISEGTVSNQPQHF,TGTGCCATCAGTGAGGGGACAGTTAGCAATCAGCCCCAGCATTTT
TRBV6-6,TRBJ2-4,NA,TRBD1,CASSPGQGAAKNIQYF,TGTGCCAGCAGCCCGGGACAGGGGGCGGCCAAAAACATTCAGTACTTC
TRBV10-3,TRBJ2-7,NA,TRBD1,CATLSGTGTGSSYEQYF,TGTGCCACCCTATCGGGAACCGGGACAGGGAGCTCCTACGAGCAGTACTTC
TRBV5-4,TRBJ1-4,NA,NA,CASTLGGGRGANEKLFF,TGTGCCAGCACCCTGGGAGGAGGAAGGGGAGCTAATGAAAAACTGTTTTTT
TRBV6-1,TRBJ1-2,NA,TRBD1,CASSETGGRGGYTF,TGTGCCAGCAGTGAGACAGGGGGTAGGGGTGGCTACACCTTC
TRBV10-2,TRBJ2-5,NA,TRBD2,CASRGLAGEETQYF,TGCGCCAGCAGGGGACTAGCGGGAGAGGAGACCCAGTACTTC
TRBV3-1/TRBV3-2,TRBJ2-5,NA,TRBD1,CASSRGQGQETQYF,TGTGCCAGCAGCCGGGGACAGGGCCAAGAGACCCAGTACTTC
TRBV27,TRBJ1-1,NA,NA,CASSLGAGWLLTEAFF,TGTGCCAGCAGTTTAGGAGCAGGGTGGTTGCTCACTGAAGCTTTCTTT
TRBV7-3,TRBJ2-6,NA,TRBD1,CASSGRQGSSGANVLTF,TGTGCCAGCAGCGGAAGACAGGGGAGCTCTGGGGCCAACGTCCTGACTTTC
TRBV7-2,TRBJ1-6,NA,NA,CASSLGSLRDSPLHF,TGTGCCAGCAGCTTAGGGTCCCTAAGGGATTCACCCCTCCACTTT
TRBV2,TRBJ2-5,NA,NA,CASSEARVVETQYF,TGTGCCAGCAGTGAAGCGCGGGTCGTGGAGACCCAGTACTTC
TRBV19,TRBJ1-4,NA,TRBD1,CASRTTGGDEKLFF,TGTGCCAGTAGGACGACAGGGGGCGATGAAAAACTGTTTTTT
TRBV27,TRBJ2-7,NA,TRBD2,CASRPRLAGYEQYF,TGTGCCAGCAGGCCCCGACTAGCGGGCTACGAGCAGTACTTC
TRBV18,TRBJ1-2,NA,NA,CASSQEAGVYYGYTF,TGTGCCAGCTCACAAGAAGCAGGGGTCTACTATGGCTACACCTTC
TRBV18,TRBJ1-3,NA,NA,CASSREAGNTIYF,TGTGCCAGCTCAAGGGAAGCTGGAAACACCATATATTTT
TRBV19,TRBJ1-5,NA,TRBD1,CASLSGTGDKSGPQHF,TGTGCCAGTCTCTCCGGGACAGGAGATAAATCGGGGCCCCAGCATTTT
TRBV5-1,TRBJ2-1,NA,NA,CASSLAASSGEQFF,TGCGCCAGCAGCTTGGCGGCCTCGAGCGGTGAGCAGTTCTTC
TRBV21-1,TRBJ1-2,NA,NA,CASSMGSGDSGYTF,TGTGCCAGCAGCATGGGTAGCGGGGATAGTGGCTACACCTTC
TRBV4-2,TRBJ2-7,NA,TRBD2,CASSLIAGVDEQYF,TGTGCCAGCAGCCTAATAGCGGGAGTGGACGAGCAGTACTTC
TRBV10-3,TRBJ1-3,NA,TRBD1,CAIRVTGAGAGNTIYF,TGTGCCATCAGAGTGACAGGGGCAGGCGCTGGAAACACCATATATTTT
TRBV6-4,TRBJ1-6,few,NA,CASRPGASYNSPLHF,TGTGCCAGCAGACCGGGGGCATCCTATAATTCACCCCTCCACTTT
TRBV5-6,TRBJ1-2,once,NA,CASSLAGNGYTF,TGTGCCAGCAGCTTGGCAGGGAACGGCTACACCTTC
TRBV19,TRBJ2-1,NA,NA,CASSTGTPAYNEQFF,TGTGCCAGTAGTACCGGGACACCGGCCTACAATGAGCAGTTCTTC